One T cell receptor beta chain is described in this entry. The table lists this clonotype with many counts. Its antigen is unknown. No much larger clonotype is one base removed from it; base qualities were not supplied. This specimen belongs to a study listed by TCRdb under 2016. Its CDR3 holds 17 amino acids, cysteine through phenylalanine. The DNA shown is the 51-base CDR3, in frame from base 1. Looking up the germline V gene (reference sequence) yields CDR1 LNHNV and CDR2 YYDKDF. Germline trimming amounts to 3 bases on V and 6 bases on J, with 13 as the count of junction bases outside the gene matches. The protocol used for the library was RT-PCR. Sequenced using an Illumina MiSeq. Using fastp trimming at Q25 and MiXCR clonotype assembly, TCRdb reanalyzed the public sequencing data and kept in-frame beta chains. Each entry merges the rows of one CDR3 protein and shows their most common DNA and genes. The sample table lists about 680,000 distinct CDR3 sequences, over 12% of them with a count of one. Clones ranked in the top ten supply roughly 3.9% of the sample.

The rearrangement combines TRBV15 with TRBJ1-5, and TRBD1 aligns with 8 junction nucleotides. The TCR originated in a female donor in good health, serving as a healthy control. The source material was memory CD4+ T cells from blood. The CDR3 is CATSSLGGQGAAQPQHF. The sequenced DNA: TGTGCCACCAGCAGCCTTGGTGGTCAGGGGGCGGCTCAGCCCCAGCATTTT. With the portions outside the CDR3 filled from the reference TRBV15 and TRBJ1-5 genes, the complete variable region becomes DAMVIQNPRYQVTQFGKPVTLSCSQTLNHNVMYWYQQKSSQAPKLLFHYYDKDFNNEADTPDNFQSRRPNTSFCFLDIRSPGLGDTAMYLCATSSLGGQGAAQPQHFGDGTRLSIL.